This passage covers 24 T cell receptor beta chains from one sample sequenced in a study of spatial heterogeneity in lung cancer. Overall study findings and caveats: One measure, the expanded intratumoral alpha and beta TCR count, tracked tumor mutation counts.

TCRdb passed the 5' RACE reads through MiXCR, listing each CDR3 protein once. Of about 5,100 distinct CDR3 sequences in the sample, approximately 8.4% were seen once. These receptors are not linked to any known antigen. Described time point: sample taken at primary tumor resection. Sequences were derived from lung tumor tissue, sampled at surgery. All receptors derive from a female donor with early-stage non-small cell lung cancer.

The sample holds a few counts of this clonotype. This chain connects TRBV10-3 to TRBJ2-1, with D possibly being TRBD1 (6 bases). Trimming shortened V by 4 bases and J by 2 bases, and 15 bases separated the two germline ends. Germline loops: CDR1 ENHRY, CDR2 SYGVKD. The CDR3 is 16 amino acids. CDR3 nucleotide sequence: TGTGCCATCAGTGCGAGGGGGAGCCAACCCTACAATGAGCAGTTCTTC. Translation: CAISARGSQPYNEQFF.

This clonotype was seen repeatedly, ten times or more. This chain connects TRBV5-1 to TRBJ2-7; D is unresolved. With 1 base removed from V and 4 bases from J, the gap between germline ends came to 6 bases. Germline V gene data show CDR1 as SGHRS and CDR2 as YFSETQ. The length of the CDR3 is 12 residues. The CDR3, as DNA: TGCGCCAGCAGCTTGTCCGGGTACGAGCAGTACTTC. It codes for CASSLSGYEQYF.

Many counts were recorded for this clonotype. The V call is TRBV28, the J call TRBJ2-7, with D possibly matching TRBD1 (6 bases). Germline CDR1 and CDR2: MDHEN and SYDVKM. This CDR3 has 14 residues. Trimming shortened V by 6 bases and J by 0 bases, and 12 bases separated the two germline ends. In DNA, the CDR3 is TGTGCCAGCAGCCGCAGGGGCCTCTCCTACGAGCAGTACTTC. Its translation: CASSRRGLSYEQYF.

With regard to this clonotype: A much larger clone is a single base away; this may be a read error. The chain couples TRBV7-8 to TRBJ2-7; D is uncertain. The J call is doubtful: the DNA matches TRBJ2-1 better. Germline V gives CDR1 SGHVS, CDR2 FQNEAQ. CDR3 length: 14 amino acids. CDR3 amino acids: CASSLRADLWEQFF. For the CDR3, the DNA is TGTGCCAGCAGCTTACGGGCCGACCTTTGGGAGCAGTTCTTC.

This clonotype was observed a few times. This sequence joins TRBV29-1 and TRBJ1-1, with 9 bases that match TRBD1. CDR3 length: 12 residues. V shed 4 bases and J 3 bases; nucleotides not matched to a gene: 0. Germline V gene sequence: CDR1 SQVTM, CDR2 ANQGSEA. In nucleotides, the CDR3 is TGCAGCGTTGGACAGGGGGACACTGAAGCTTTCTTT. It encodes CSVGQGDTEAFF.

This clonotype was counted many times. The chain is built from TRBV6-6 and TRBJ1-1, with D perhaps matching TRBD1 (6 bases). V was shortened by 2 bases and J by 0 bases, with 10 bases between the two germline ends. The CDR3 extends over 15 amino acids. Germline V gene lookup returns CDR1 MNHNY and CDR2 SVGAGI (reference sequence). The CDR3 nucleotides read TGTGCCAGCAGTTACGAGGGGGGGTTGAACACTGAAGCTTTCTTT. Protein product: CASSYEGGLNTEAFF.

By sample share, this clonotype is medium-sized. CDR3 loop: CASSLGGDQRVQPQHF. DNA of the CDR3: TGTGCCAGCAGCTTAGGTGGGGACCAGCGGGTTCAGCCCCAGCATTTT. The chain recombines TRBV7-2 with TRBJ1-5, with a possible D match to TRBD1 (5 bases). The CDR3 is made up of 16 amino acids. Germline CDR1 is SGHTA and CDR2 is FQGNSA. The germline V and J ends were trimmed by 1 base and 6 bases, with 16 bases remaining between them. Filled out from reference TRBV7-2 and TRBJ1-5, the complete variable domain reads GAGVSQSPSNKVTEKGKDVELRCDPISGHTALYWYRQSLGQGLEFLIYFQGNSAPDKSGLPSDRFSAERTGGSVSTLTIQRTQQEDSAVYLCASSLGGDQRVQPQHFGDGTRLSIL.

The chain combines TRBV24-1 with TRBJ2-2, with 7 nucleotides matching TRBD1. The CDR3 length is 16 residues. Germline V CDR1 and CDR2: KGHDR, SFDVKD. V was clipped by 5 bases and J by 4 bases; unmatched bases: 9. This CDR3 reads CATSAPRQGTTGELFF. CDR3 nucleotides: TGTGCCACCAGTGCCCCCCGACAGGGTACCACCGGGGAGCTGTTTTTT.

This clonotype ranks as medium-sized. The CDR3 loop reads CASSTLGGTDTQYF. CDR3 bases: TGTGCCAGCAGCACCTTAGGGGGCACAGATACGCAGTATTTT. The V and J genes are TRBV5-5 and TRBJ2-3, with a tentative D call TRBD1 (5 bases). Germline loops: CDR1 SGHKS, CDR2 YYEKEE (reference sequence). Trimming took off 4 bases at V and 1 base at J, with 10 bases between the two ends. The length of the CDR3 is 14 residues.

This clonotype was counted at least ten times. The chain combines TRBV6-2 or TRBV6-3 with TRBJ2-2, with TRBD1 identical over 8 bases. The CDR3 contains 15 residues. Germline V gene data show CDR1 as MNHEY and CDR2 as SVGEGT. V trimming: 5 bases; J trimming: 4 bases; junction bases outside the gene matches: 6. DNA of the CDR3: TGTGCCAGCAGTGCGGACAGGGCCTTCACCGGGGAGCTGTTTTTT. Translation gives CASSADRAFTGELFF.

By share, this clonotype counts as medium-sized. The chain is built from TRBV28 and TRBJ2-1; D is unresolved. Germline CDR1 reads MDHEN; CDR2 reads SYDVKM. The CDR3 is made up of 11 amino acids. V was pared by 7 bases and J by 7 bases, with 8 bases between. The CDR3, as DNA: TGTGCCAGCACCCCGGGTAATGAGCAGTTCTTC. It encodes CASTPGNEQFF.

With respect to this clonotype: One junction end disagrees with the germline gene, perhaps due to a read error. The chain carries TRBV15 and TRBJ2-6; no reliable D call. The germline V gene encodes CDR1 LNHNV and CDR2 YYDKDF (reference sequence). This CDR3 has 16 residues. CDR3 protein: CVTSPPVDSGANVLTF. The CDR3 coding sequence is TGTGTCACCAGCCCCCCGGTAGATTCTGGGGCCAACGTCCTGACTTTC. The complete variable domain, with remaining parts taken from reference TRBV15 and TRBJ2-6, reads DAMVIQNPRYQVTQFGKPVTLSCSQTLNHNVMYWYQQKSSQAPKLLFHYYDKDFNNEADTPDNFQSRRPNTSFCFLDIRSPGLGDTAMYLCVTSPPVDSGANVLTFGAGSRLTVL.

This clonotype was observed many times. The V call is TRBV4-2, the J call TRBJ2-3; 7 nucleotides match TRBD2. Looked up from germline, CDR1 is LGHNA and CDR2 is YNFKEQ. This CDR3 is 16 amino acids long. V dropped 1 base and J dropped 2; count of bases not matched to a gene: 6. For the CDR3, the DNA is TGTGCCAGCAGCCAAGGGCTAGCGGAGCACACAGATACGCAGTATTTT. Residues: CASSQGLAEHTDTQYF.

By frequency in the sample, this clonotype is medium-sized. The CDR3 coding sequence is TGCAGTGCTCAAGAGTCTAGCGGGGCTAGCACAGATACGCAGTATTTT. Translation: CSAQESSGASTDTQYF. The J gene is TRBJ2-3, the V gene TRBV20-1; TRBD2 matches 9 bases. The CDR3 contains 16 residues. Germline V gene sequence: CDR1 DFQATT, CDR2 SNEGSKA (reference sequence). V shed 5 bases, J shed 0 bases, and the junction held 9 bases outside the gene matches.

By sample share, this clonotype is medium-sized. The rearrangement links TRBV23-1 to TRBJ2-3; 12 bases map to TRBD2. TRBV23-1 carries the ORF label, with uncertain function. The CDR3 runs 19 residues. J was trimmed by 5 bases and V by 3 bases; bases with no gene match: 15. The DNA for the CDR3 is TGCGCCAGCAGTCACGATAACCTTCCCCTAGCGGGAGGGGGAGATACGCAGTATTTT. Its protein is CASSHDNLPLAGGGDTQYF.

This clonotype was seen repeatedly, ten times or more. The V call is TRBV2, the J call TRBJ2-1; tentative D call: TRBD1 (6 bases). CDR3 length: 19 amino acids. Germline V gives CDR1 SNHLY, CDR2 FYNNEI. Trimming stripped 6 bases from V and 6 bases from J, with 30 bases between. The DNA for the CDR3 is TGTGCCAGCAGACCGTCCGCTAGCACGCGGCTGGACAGATTCAATGAGCAGTTCTTC. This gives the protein CASRPSASTRLDRFNEQFF.

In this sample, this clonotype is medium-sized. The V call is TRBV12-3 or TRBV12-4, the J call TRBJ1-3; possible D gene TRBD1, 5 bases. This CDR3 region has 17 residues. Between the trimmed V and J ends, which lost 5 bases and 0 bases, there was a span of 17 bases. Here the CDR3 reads CASSTTLGRDSGNTIYF. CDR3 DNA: TGTGCCAGCAGTACAACCTTGGGACGGGACTCTGGAAACACCATATATTTT.

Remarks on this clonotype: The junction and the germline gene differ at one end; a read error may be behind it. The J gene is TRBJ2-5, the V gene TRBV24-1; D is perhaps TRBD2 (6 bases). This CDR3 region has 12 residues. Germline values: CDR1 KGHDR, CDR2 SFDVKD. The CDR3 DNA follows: TGTGCCACCAGAGGGACTGGCCAGACCCCGTACTTC. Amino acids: CATRGTGQTPYF.

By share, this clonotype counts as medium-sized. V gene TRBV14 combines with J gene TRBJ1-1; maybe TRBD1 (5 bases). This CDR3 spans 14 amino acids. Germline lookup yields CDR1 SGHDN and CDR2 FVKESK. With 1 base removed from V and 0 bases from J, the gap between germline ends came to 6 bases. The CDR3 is CASSQAGMNTEAFF. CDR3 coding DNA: TGTGCCAGCAGCCAAGCAGGGATGAACACTGAAGCTTTCTTT.

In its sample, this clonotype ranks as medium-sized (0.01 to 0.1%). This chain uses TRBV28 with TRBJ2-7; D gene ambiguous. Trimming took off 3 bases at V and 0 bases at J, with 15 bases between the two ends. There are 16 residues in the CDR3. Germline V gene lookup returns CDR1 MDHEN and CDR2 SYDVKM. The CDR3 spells CASSLRSGRSSYEQYF. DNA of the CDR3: TGTGCCAGCAGTTTGCGATCGGGCAGGAGCTCCTACGAGCAGTACTTC.

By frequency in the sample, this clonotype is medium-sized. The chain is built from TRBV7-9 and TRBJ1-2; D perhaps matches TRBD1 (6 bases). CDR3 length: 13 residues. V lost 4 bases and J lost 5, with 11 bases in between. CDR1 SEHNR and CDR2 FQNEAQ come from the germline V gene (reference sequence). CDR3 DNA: TGTGCCAGCAGCTCGACAGGAAGATATGGCTACACCTTC. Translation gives CASSSTGRYGYTF.

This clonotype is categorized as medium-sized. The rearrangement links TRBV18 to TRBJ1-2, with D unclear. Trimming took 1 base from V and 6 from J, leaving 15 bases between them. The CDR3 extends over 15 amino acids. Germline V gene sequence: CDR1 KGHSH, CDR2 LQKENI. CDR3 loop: CASSPLPEAKDGYTF. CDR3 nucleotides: TGTGCCAGCTCACCACTTCCGGAGGCTAAGGATGGCTACACCTTC.

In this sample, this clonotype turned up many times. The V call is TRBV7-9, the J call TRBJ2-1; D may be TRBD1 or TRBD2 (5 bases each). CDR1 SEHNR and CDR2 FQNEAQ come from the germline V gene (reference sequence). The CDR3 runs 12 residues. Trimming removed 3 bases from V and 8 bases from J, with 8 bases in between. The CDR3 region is CASSLGEDEQFF. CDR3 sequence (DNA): TGTGCCAGCAGCTTGGGGGAAGATGAGCAGTTCTTC.

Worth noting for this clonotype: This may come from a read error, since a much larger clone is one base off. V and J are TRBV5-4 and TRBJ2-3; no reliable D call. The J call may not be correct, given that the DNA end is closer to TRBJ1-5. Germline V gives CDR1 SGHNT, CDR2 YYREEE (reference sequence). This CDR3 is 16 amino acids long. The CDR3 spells CASSPRGRTSTDTQHF. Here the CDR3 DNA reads TGTGCCAGCAGTCCGCGAGGGAGAACTAGCACAGATACGCAGCATTTT.